This T cell receptor (beta chain) was recorded in a study of sequential checkpoint blockade in melanoma. Trimming pared 3 bases from V and 7 bases from J, leaving 13 bases between. The germline V gene has CDR1 SGHVS and CDR2 FQNEAQ. The length of the CDR3 is 13 residues. This clone came up a few times. Noted treatment: randomized to nivolumab then ipilimumab (arm A) or the reverse (arm B). Repertoires were generated with immunoSEQ multiplex PCR, while TCRdb's copy carries only in-frame clones and drops some. The top ten hold 45% to 60% of the sample, which has roughly 5,100 clones, over 70% seen once.

The source material was CD8+ T cells sorted from blood (inferred from file names), sampled from a patient given nivolumab and ipilimumab in sequence. The sequence came from a human patient with melanoma. Some clones in this sample may be carry-over from other donors' samples. The V call is TRBV7-8, the J call TRBJ2-7; tentatively, D is TRBD1 (6 bases). CDR3 bases: TGTGCCAGCAGCTTTTCACAGGGTGGTGAGCAGTACTTC. Translating gives CASSFSQGGEQYF.